The 9 T cell receptor beta chains given below trace back to one sample, sequenced in a study of CD8 T cells in ankylosing spondylitis. TCRdb reanalysed the 5' RACE reads using MiXCR and keeps one entry per CDR3 protein. The sample has around 130,000 distinct CDR3 sequences, over 6.5% seen once. The sequenced material came from blood, either unsorted or a sorted T cell fraction (not recorded which). These receptor sequences come from a male donor with ankylosing spondylitis or in good health (not recorded which).

This clonotype was counted many times. The genes are TRBV5-1 and TRBJ2-7; 8 bases map to TRBD1. After removal of 4 bases from V and 2 bases from J, the junction contained 11 bases not matched to a gene. This CDR3 spans 16 amino acids. The germline CDR1 and CDR2 sequences are SGHRS and YFSETQ. CDR3 in DNA: TGCGCCAGCAGCCCAGACGGACAGGGAAAGACCTACGAGCAGTACTTC. It yields the protein CASSPDGQGKTYEQYF.

This clonotype was recorded at least ten times. The chain employs TRBV20-1 and TRBJ2-2; the match to TRBD1 covers 9 bases. This CDR3 is built from 15 residues. V gave up 5 bases and J gave up 0 bases; unmatched junction bases: 4. CDR1 is DFQATT, CDR2 SNEGSKA, per germline (reference sequence). This CDR3 reads CSAPGQGSNTGELFF. The CDR3 DNA is TGCAGTGCTCCGGGACAGGGCTCGAACACCGGGGAGCTGTTTTTT.

This clonotype was seen ten or more times. The gene calls are TRBV7-9 and TRBJ1-1; D not resolved. Germline CDR1 SEHNR, CDR2 FQNEAQ (reference sequence). Trimming took off 1 base at V and 3 bases at J, with 12 bases between the two ends. The CDR3 runs 15 residues. CDR3 sequence reads: CASSLVGIRDTEAFF. The CDR3 DNA is TGTGCCAGCAGCTTAGTTGGGATACGGGACACTGAAGCTTTCTTT.

In its sample, this clonotype was seen many times. The chain links TRBV20-1 to TRBJ2-2, with D hard to call. The CDR3 is 10 amino acids. The germline gives CDR1 DFQATT, CDR2 SNEGSKA (reference sequence). V dropped 3 bases and J dropped 6 bases, with 2 bases sitting between them. The CDR3 protein is CSASSGELFF. CDR3 DNA sequence: TGCAGTGCTAGTTCCGGGGAGCTGTTTTTT.

Ten or more counts support this clonotype. V and J are TRBV12-3 or TRBV12-4 and TRBJ1-5, with D perhaps TRBD1 (5 bases). Trimming removed 0 bases from V and 2 bases from J, with 11 bases in between. This CDR3 is built from 16 residues. This chain's CDR3 is CASSLAGESGNQPQHF. As DNA, the CDR3 is TGTGCCAGCAGTTTAGCGGGGGAAAGCGGCAATCAGCCCCAGCATTTT.

This clonotype was counted many times. This rearrangement joins TRBV29-1 to TRBJ2-2; 7 bases map to TRBD1. The CDR3 is 13 amino acids. V lost 6 bases to trimming and J lost 4 bases; unmatched junction nucleotides: 5. Germline V gene data show CDR1 as SQVTM and CDR2 as ANQGSEA. The CDR3 DNA reads TGCAGCGTCGCAGGGGGTACCACCGGGGAGCTGTTTTTT. It yields the protein CSVAGGTTGELFF.

This clonotype has a count of ten or more. This chain joins TRBV3-1 and TRBJ2-7, with D uncertain. The CDR3 length is 15 residues. V gave up 1 base and J gave up 7 bases, with 17 bases separating them. The V gene's germline CDR1 is LGHDT and CDR2 YNNKEL (reference sequence). CDR3 sequence (DNA): TGTGCCAGCAGCCAAGCAAGCCTCAATGGATGGGAGCAGTACTTC. The encoded protein is CASSQASLNGWEQYF.

The sample holds a few counts of this clonotype. Just one base apart from a much larger clone, this may be a read error. V is TRBV20-1 and J is TRBJ2-1; D remains ambiguous. The CDR3 extends over 14 amino acids. V was cut by 3 bases and J by 7 bases, with 16 bases left in between. The germline CDR1 and CDR2 sequences are DFQATT and SNEGSKA (reference sequence). The CDR3 DNA is TGCAGTGCTAGCGGTATCCTCTTCTGGAATGAGCAGTTCTTC. Translated: CSASGILFWNEQFF.

The V and J genes are TRBV7-9 and TRBJ2-2, with 9 bases that match TRBD2. Germline-derived CDR1 and CDR2 are SEHNR and FQNEAQ (reference sequence). There are 14 residues in the CDR3. Losses at the gene ends were 5 bases for V and 5 bases for J; bases not matched to a gene: 3. In DNA, the CDR3 is TGTGCCAGCAGCCATAGCGGGAGTACCGGGGAGCTGTTTTTT. As protein: CASSHSGSTGELFF.